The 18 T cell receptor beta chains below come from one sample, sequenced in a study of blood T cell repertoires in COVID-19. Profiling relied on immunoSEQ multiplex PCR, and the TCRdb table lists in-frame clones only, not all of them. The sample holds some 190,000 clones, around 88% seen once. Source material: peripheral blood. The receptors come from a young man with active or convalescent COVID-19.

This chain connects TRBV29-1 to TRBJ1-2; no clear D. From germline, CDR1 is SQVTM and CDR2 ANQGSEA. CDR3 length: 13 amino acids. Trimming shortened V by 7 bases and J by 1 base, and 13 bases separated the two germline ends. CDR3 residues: CSAGSRNNYGYTF. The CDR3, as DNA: TGCAGCGCCGGGTCGAGAAATAACTATGGCTACACCTTC.

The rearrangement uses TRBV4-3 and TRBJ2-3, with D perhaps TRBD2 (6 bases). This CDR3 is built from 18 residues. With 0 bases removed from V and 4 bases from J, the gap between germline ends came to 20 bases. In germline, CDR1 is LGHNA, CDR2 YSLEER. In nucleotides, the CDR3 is TGCGCCAGCAGCCAAGACACAGCTGGGCGGGGAGTCTCAGATACGCAGTATTTT. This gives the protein CASSQDTAGRGVSDTQYF.

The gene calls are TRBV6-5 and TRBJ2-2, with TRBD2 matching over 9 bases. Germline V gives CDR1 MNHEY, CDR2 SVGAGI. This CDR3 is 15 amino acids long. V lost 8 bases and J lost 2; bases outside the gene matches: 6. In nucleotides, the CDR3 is TGTGCCAGCCGTATGACTAGCGGTAACACCGGGGAGCTGTTTTTT. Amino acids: CASRMTSGNTGELFF.

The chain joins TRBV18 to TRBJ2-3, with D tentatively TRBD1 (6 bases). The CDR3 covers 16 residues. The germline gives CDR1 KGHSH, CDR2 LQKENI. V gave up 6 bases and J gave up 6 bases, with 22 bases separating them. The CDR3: CASSPVQGVVVDTQYF. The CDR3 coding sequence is TGTGCCAGCTCGCCAGTACAGGGTGTAGTAGTGGATACGCAGTATTTT.

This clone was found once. The CDR3 region is CASSSSARTGELFF. The CDR3 coding sequence is TGTGCCAGCAGCTCCTCGGCCAGGACCGGGGAGCTGTTTTTT. The chain recombines TRBV13 with TRBJ2-2; unclear D gene. V lost 4 bases, J lost 5 bases, and 11 bases lay in between. CDR1 and CDR2 from the germline V gene are PRHDT and FYEKMQ (reference sequence). The CDR3 spans 14 residues.

The CDR3 loop is CASSPGREGETQYF. The CDR3 nucleotides read TGTGCCAGCAGCCCAGGGCGGGAGGGGGAGACCCAGTACTTC. The chain employs TRBV28 and TRBJ2-5, with TRBD2 matching 9 bases. The germline CDR1 and CDR2 sequences are MDHEN and SYDVKM. The junction had 7 bases not matched to a gene; V was cut back by 6 bases and J by 5 bases. The CDR3 is made up of 14 amino acids.

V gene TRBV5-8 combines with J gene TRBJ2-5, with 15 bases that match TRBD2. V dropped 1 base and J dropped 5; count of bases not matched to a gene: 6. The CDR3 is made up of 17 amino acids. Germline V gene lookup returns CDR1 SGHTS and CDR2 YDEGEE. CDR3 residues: CASSLWGLAGGRETQYF. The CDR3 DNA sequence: TGTGCCAGCAGCTTGTGGGGACTAGCGGGAGGAAGGGAGACCCAGTACTTC.

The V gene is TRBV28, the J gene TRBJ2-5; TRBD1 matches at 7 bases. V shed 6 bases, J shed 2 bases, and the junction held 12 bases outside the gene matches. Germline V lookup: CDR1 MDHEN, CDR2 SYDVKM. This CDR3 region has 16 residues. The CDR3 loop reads CASSRGTETTQETQYF. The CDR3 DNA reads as TGTGCCAGCAGCCGAGGGACAGAGACTACGCAAGAGACCCAGTACTTC. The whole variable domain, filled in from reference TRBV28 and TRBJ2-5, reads DVKVTQSSRYLVKRTGEKVFLECVQDMDHENMFWYRQDPGLGLRLIYFSYDVKMKEKGDIPEGYSVSREKKERFSLILESASTNQTSMYLCASSRGTETTQETQYFGPGTRLLVL.

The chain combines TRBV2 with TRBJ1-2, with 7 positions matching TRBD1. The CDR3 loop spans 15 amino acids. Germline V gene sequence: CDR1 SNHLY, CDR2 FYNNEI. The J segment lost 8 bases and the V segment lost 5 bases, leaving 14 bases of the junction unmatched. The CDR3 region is CASSPDRAEMRGYTF. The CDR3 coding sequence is TGTGCCAGCAGTCCCGACAGGGCTGAGATGAGGGGCTACACCTTC.

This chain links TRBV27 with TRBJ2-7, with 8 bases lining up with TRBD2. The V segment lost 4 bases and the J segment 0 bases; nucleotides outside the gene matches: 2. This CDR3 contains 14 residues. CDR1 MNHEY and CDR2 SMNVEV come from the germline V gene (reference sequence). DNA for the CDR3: TGTGCCAGCAGTTCCGGGACTAGCTCCTACGAGCAGTACTTC. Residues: CASSSGTSSYEQYF.

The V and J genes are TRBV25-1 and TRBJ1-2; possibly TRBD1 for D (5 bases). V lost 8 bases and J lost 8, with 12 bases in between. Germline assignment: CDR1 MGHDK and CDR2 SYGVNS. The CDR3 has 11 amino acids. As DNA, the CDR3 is TGTGCCAGCGGGGGGTTGGGGGGCTACACCTTC. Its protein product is CASGGLGGYTF.

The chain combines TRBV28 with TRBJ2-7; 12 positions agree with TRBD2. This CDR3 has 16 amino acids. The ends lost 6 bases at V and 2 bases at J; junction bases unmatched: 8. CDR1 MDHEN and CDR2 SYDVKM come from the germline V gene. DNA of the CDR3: TGTGCCAGCAGCCGCGGACTAGCGGGACCAACCTACGAGCAGTACTTC. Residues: CASSRGLAGPTYEQYF.

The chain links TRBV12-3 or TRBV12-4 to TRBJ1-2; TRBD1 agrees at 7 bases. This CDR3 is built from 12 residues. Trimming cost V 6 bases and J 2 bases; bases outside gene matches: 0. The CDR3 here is CASRTGNYGYTF. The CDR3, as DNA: TGTGCCAGCAGGACAGGGAACTATGGCTACACCTTC.

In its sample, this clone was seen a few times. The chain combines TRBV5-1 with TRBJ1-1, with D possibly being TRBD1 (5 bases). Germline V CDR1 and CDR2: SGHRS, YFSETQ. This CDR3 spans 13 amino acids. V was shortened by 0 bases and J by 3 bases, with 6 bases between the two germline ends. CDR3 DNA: TGCGCCAGCAGCTTGGACAGGTACACTGAAGCTTTCTTT. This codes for CASSLDRYTEAFF.

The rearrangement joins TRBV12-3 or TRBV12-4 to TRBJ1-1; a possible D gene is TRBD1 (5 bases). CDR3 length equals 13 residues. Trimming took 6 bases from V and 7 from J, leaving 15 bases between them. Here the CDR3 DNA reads TGTGCCAGCAGAATGGCCGGGGGGGGTGAAGCTTTCTTT. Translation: CASRMAGGGEAFF.

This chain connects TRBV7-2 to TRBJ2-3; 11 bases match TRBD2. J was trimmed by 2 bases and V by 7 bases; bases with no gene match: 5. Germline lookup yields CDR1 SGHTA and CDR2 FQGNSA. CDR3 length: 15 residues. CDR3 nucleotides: TGTGCCAGCATCGTAGCGGGAGGGCCCACAGATACGCAGTATTTT. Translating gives CASIVAGGPTDTQYF.

CDR3: CAIAAGTGDYGYTF. CDR3 bases: TGTGCCATCGCGGCCGGGACAGGGGACTATGGCTACACCTTC. The V gene is TRBV10-3, the J gene TRBJ1-2, with 10 bases matching TRBD1. V was pared by 8 bases and J by 3 bases, with 6 bases of the junction left unmatched. This CDR3 contains 14 residues. The V gene's germline CDR1 is ENHRY and CDR2 SYGVKD.

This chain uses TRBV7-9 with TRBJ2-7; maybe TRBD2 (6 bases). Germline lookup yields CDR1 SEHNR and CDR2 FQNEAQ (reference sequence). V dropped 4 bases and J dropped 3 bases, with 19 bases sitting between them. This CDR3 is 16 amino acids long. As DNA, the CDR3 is TGTGCCAGCAGCTCGGTGATTGGCGGGGCACTCTACGAGCAGTACTTC. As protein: CASSSVIGGALYEQYF. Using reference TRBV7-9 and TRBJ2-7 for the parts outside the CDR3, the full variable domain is DTGVSQNPRHKITKRGQNVTFRCDPISEHNRLYWYRQTLGQGPEFLTYFQNEAQLEKSRLLSDRFSAERPKGSFSTLEIQRTEQGDSAMYLCASSSVIGGALYEQYFGPGTRLTVT.